This T cell receptor (beta chain) was observed in a study of Ad26.COV2.S vaccination and SARS-CoV-2 variants. The study, taken as a whole, reports: Post-vaccination breadth of spike-specific CD8+ and CD4+ T cell responses was reportedly substantial.

Notes on this clone: Its antigen is currently unknown.

Method: immunoSEQ multiplex PCR; TCRdb's copy keeps in-frame clones and lacks some. The sample has about 350,000 clones; roughly 90% are singletons. Noted treatment: around 19 received Ad26.COV2.S at low or high dose, single or two shots; about 5 received placebo; per-sample allocation not given. Day 63 after the first vaccine or placebo injection was the time point for sampling. An adult donor aged 18-55 years was enrolled in Boston. An Ad26 vector expressing Wuhan-strain SARS-CoV-2 spike served as the vaccine. After removal of 4 bases from V and 3 bases from J, the junction contained 3 bases not matched to a gene. This CDR3 contains 15 residues. Germline values: CDR1 LGHDT, CDR2 YNNKEL (reference sequence).

V gene TRBV3-1 (or the pseudogene TRBV3-2) combines with J gene TRBJ2-3; TRBD1 agrees at 11 bases. This sequence was found in a person aged 18-65 years who received the Ad26.COV2.S COVID-19 vaccine or a placebo. The specimen was peripheral blood, collected in a trial of Ad26.COV2.S vaccine versus placebo. CDR3 protein: CASSLGTGGTDTQYF. As DNA, the CDR3 is TGTGCCAGCAGCCTGGGGACAGGGGGTACAGATACGCAGTATTTT.